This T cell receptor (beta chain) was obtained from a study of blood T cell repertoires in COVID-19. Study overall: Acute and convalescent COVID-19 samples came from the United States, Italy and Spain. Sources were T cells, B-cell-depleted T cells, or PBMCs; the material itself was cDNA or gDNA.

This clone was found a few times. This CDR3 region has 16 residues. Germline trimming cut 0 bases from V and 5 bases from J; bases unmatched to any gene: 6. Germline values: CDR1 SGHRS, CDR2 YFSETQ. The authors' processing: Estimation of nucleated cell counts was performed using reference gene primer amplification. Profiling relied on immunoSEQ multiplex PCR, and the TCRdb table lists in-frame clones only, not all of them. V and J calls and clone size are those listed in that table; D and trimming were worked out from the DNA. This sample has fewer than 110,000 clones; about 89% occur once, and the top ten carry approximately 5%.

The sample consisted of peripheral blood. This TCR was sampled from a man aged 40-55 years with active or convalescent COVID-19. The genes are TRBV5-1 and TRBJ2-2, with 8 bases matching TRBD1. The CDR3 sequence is CASSLGDRGWTGELFF. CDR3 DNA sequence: TGCGCCAGCAGCTTGGGTGACAGGGGTTGGACCGGGGAGCTGTTTTTT. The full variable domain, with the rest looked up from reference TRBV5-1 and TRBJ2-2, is KAGVTQTPRYLIKTRGQQVTLSCSPISGHRSVSWYQQTPGQGLQFLFEYFSETQRNKGNFPGRFSGRQFSNSRSEMNVSTLELGDSALYLCASSLGDRGWTGELFFGEGSRLTVL.